The T cell receptor (beta chain) described here comes from a study of T cell clonality in common variable immunodeficiency. Overall study results and limits: T cell subpopulation sequencing would be needed to explain CVID clonality. CVID patient heterogeneity limited repertoire-clinical complication correlations. CVID subjects showed higher TCRbeta clonality than healthy controls.

This CDR3 contains 14 residues. Per germline, CDR1 SEHNR and CDR2 FQNEAQ (reference sequence). V was trimmed by 4 bases and J by 4 bases, leaving 13 bases between them. CVID and control samples used equivalent genomic DNA input. Here immunoSEQ multiplex PCR was the method, and the copy in TCRdb shows in-frame clones only, minus some. The sample is made up of approximately 42,000 clones, none counted only once. Concerning this clone itself: The antigen is not known. The read gets to within 3 residues of the CDR3 end, and the germline J gene fills in the rest.

The clonotype was recovered from a person aged 18 to 69 in good health. The chain uses TRBV7-9 and TRBJ1-1, with D maybe TRBD1 (6 bases). The sequenced material came from peripheral blood mononuclear cells. CDR3 sequence reads: CASSYRQDSTEAFF. CDR3 DNA (partial): TGTGCCAGCAGCTATAGACAGGATTCCACTGAA. The full variable domain, completed using reference TRBV7-9 and TRBJ1-1, is DTGVSQNPRHKITKRGQNVTFRCDPISEHNRLYWYRQTLGQGPEFLTYFQNEAQLEKSRLLSDRFSAERPKGSFSTLEIQRTEQGDSAMYLCASSYRQDSTEAFFGQGTRLTVV.